These T cell receptor beta chains were read from a single sample in a study of identifying expanded T cells in peripheral blood. The data were produced by immunoSEQ multiplex PCR, yet TCRdb's version contains in-frame clones alone and is incomplete. The data show more than 80,000 clones, with around 88% seen just once and approximately 4% held by the top ten. Sequencing was performed on blood. The receptors originated from a person aged 18-70 years in good health. Both conserved end residues are part of each CDR3. D genes are given only for firm matches. Clone size is shown for a subset of rows, as once, few, many or a class of expanded clone.

clone_size j_call d_call v_call cdr3_nt cdr3_aa
NA TRBJ1-2 TRBD1 TRBV28 TGTGCCAGCAGCCGTCCGGGACAGCTCTATGGCTACACCTTC CASSRPGQLYGYTF
NA TRBJ2-1 NA TRBV9 TGTGCCAGCAGCGTAGCTAGAGGAGCGGGCAATGAGCAGTTCTTC CASSVARGAGNEQFF
few TRBJ2-2 NA TRBV4-2 TGTGCCAGCAGCCAAGATCACGGTAACACCGGGGAGCTGTTTTTT CASSQDHGNTGELFF
NA TRBJ2-2 NA TRBV6-1 TGTGCCAGCAGTGAGGGGGACACGGACACCGGGGAGCTGTTTTTT CASSEGDTDTGELFF
NA TRBJ1-3 NA TRBV2 TGTGCCAGCAGTCTGCCCACGGGAAACACCATATATTTT CASSLPTGNTIYF
once TRBJ2-1 NA TRBV7-2 TGTGCCAGCAGCTTAGCGGCCGGGACTCAGAGATACAATGAGCAGTTCTTC CASSLAAGTQRYNEQFF
NA TRBJ1-1 NA TRBV30 TGTGCCTGGAGCGGGACACTGAACACTGAAGCTTTCTTT CAWSGTLNTEAFF
NA TRBJ2-3 NA TRBV5-6 TGTGCCAGCAGGGCTTACGGGGCAGATACGCAGTATTTT CASRAYGADTQYF
NA TRBJ1-1 NA TRBV30 TGTGCCTGGAGAAAGACTGAAGCTTTCTTT CAWRKTEAFF
NA TRBJ2-7 TRBD2 TRBV5-1 TGCGCCAGCAGCACCTATTCTAGCGGAGGCTCCTACGAGCAGTACTTC CASSTYSSGGSYEQYF
NA TRBJ2-3 NA TRBV4-1 TGCGCCAGCAGCGTAAGTTGGGGGCAGGCGCAGTATTTT CASSVSWGQAQYF
NA TRBJ2-1 NA TRBV6-6 TGTGCCAGCAGTGTCTTTTCCAATGAGCAGTTCTTC CASSVFSNEQFF
NA TRBJ2-7 NA TRBV4-1 TGCGCCAGCAGCCAAGTGCTAGGATCTCACGAGCAGTACTTC CASSQVLGSHEQYF
NA TRBJ2-3 NA TRBV2 TGTGCCAGCGACCCTGGACCCACGGGAGTGGCAGATACGCAGTATTTT CASDPGPTGVADTQYF
NA TRBJ2-5 TRBD1 TRBV29-1 TGCAGCGTGGACCAGGGGGCGGCCAGTGAGACCCAGTACTTC CSVDQGAASETQYF
NA TRBJ2-5 TRBD2 TRBV4-3 TGCGCCAGCAGCTCCGATCCGGCGGGAGCGTTAGAGACCCAGTACTTC CASSSDPAGALETQYF
NA TRBJ1-4 TRBD1 TRBV30 TGTGCCTGGACAACCGGGACAGGGGAAAAACTGTTTTTT CAWTTGTGEKLFF
NA TRBJ1-3 TRBD1 TRBV28 TGTGCCAGCAGTTACACAGGGGTAGGGGGAAACACCATATATTTT CASSYTGVGGNTIYF
NA TRBJ1-3 NA TRBV10-3 TGTGCCATCAGTGAGGGACAAAGCTCTGGAAACACCATATATTTT CAISEGQSSGNTIYF
NA TRBJ2-1 TRBD2 TRBV6-5 TGTGCCAGCAGTTATTCGACTAGCGGAGCTTACAATGAGCAGTTCTTC CASSYSTSGAYNEQFF
NA TRBJ2-5 TRBD1 TRBV9 TGTGCCAGCAGCGAGAACCGACAGGGGGGAACTCAAGAGACCCAGTACTTC CASSENRQGGTQETQYF
NA TRBJ2-2 TRBD1 TRBV19 TGTGCCAGTACCTCGATGGGGACAGGGAACACCGGGGAGCTGTTTTTT CASTSMGTGNTGELFF
NA TRBJ1-6 NA TRBV28 TGTGCCAGCAGTTTATACGGGGATTCACCCCTCCACTTT CASSLYGDSPLHF
NA TRBJ2-1 TRBD2 TRBV6-4 TGTGCCAGCAGTAGGACTAGCGGGGGGAACAATGAGCAGTTCTTC CASSRTSGGNNEQFF
NA TRBJ2-7 TRBD1 TRBV30 TGTGCCTGGAGTGTACCCGGACAGGGCCCCTACGAGCAGTACTTC CAWSVPGQGPYEQYF
once TRBJ2-1 NA TRBV4-1 TGCGCCAGCAGCCAAGCGGGAGATTTTTCCTACAATGAGCAGTTCTTC CASSQAGDFSYNEQFF
NA TRBJ1-5 NA TRBV2 TGTGCCAGCAGTCCTCTGGGGCATCAGCCCCAGCATTTT CASSPLGHQPQHF
NA TRBJ2-7 TRBD1 TRBV5-1 TGCGCCAGCAGCCAGGGACAGGGGGCCTACGAGCAGTACTTC CASSQGQGAYEQYF
once TRBJ1-5 TRBD1 TRBV27 TGTGCCAGCAGCCGGGACAGGAATCAGCCCCAGCATTTT CASSRDRNQPQHF
NA TRBJ2-7 TRBD1 TRBV5-4 TGTGCCACCAGTATTATGGGACAGGGGAACTACGAGCAGTACTTC CATSIMGQGNYEQYF
few TRBJ2-3 TRBD1 TRBV6-4 TGTGCCAGCAGTGACTCGACAGGGGGAGATACGCAGTATTTT CASSDSTGGDTQYF
few TRBJ2-3 TRBD2 TRBV2 TGTGCCAGCAGTGAGGGCGGGGGGGCCAGACCAACCCAGCAGTATTTT CASSEGGGARPTQQYF
NA TRBJ2-5 TRBD1 TRBV7-8 TGTGCCAGCTTGCTCGGACAGGGGAGGGAAGAGACCCAGTACTTC CASLLGQGREETQYF
NA TRBJ2-7 TRBD1 TRBV18 TGTGCCAGCTCTCCTGGGACAGGGTCCGCCTACGAGCAGTACTTC CASSPGTGSAYEQYF
NA TRBJ1-2 TRBD1 TRBV23-1 TGCGCCAGCAGTCAAGATTCGTCTTACAGGGGGAGTACTAACTATGGCTACACCTTC CASSQDSSYRGSTNYGYTF
NA TRBJ2-3 TRBD2 TRBV18 TGTGCCAGCTCACCACTGGCGAGCGGGATGGCGACAGATACGCAGTATTTT CASSPLASGMATDTQYF
NA TRBJ2-7 NA TRBV7-2 TGTGCCAGCAGCTTAGCAGGGGAGCCCTACGAGCAGTACTTC CASSLAGEPYEQYF
NA TRBJ1-6 NA TRBV19 TGTGCCAGTAGTATTCTCGGGTCTAATTCACCCCTCCACTTT CASSILGSNSPLHF
NA TRBJ2-2 TRBD2 TRBV4-3 TGCGCCAGCAGCCAAGGAGACCTAGCGGGCGCGAACACCGGGGAGCTGTTTTTT CASSQGDLAGANTGELFF
NA TRBJ2-2 NA TRBV6-1 TGTGCCAGCACGGAGGGGGAGCTGTTTTTT CASTEGELFF
NA TRBJ1-2 TRBD1 TRBV2 TGTGCCAGCAGTGAAGCGCCTGGGACAGTGGAGAGCTACACCTTC CASSEAPGTVESYTF
NA TRBJ2-5 TRBD1 TRBV5-8 TGTGCCAGCAGCGGTGGCAGGGGACAGGGGGCAGAGACCCAGTACTTC CASSGGRGQGAETQYF
NA TRBJ2-5 NA TRBV10-3 TGTGCCATCAGTGAACACCCTAGCGTCACCCAGTACTTC CAISEHPSVTQYF
NA TRBJ2-1 TRBD2 TRBV7-2 TGTGCCAGCAGCTTACCGGGACTAGCTTTCAATGAGCAGTTCTTC CASSLPGLAFNEQFF
NA TRBJ2-2 TRBD1 TRBV18 TGTGCCAGCTCACCCGATCGGACAGGGGAGAACACCGGGGAGCTGTTTTTT CASSPDRTGENTGELFF
NA TRBJ2-5 NA TRBV7-2 TGTGCCAGCACCACACTTAGCCATCCCCAAGAGACCCAGTACTTC CASTTLSHPQETQYF
NA TRBJ2-7 NA TRBV7-2 TGTGCCAGCAGGCTCGCGGAAACTTACGAGCAGTACTTC CASRLAETYEQYF
NA TRBJ2-3 TRBD2 TRBV6-4 TGTGCCAGCAGTGCTAGCGGGAGCACAGATACGCAGTATTTT CASSASGSTDTQYF
NA TRBJ2-5 NA TRBV5-1 TGCGCCAGCAGCTCTCAAGAGACCCAGTACTTC CASSSQETQYF
NA TRBJ2-7 TRBD2 TRBV7-2 TGTGCCAGCAGCTTGACTAGCGGGGGCTCCTACGAGCAGTACTTC CASSLTSGGSYEQYF
NA TRBJ2-2 NA TRBV27 TGTGCCAGCAGTTTAGGGGTAACCGGGGAGCTGTTTTTT CASSLGVTGELFF
NA TRBJ1-1 NA TRBV5-1 TGCGCCAGCAGCTTAGGGGAGAGATTGAGACACAGGAACACTGAAGCTTTCTTT CASSLGERLRHRNTEAFF
NA TRBJ1-1 NA TRBV28 TGTGCCAGCAGCTGGGATGGCCAAGGGATGAACACTGAAGCTTTCTTT CASSWDGQGMNTEAFF
NA TRBJ1-4 NA TRBV5-6 TGTGCCAGCAGCTTGGGATCGGGGGAAAAACTGTTTTTT CASSLGSGEKLFF
NA TRBJ2-1 NA TRBV7-2 TGTGCCAGCAGCTTGATGGTTGGCATGGTTGAGCAGTTCTTC CASSLMVGMVEQFF
NA TRBJ1-3 TRBD1 TRBV7-9 TGTGCCAGCAGCCCCTACGGGGAGGGGGCTCGGAACACCATATATTTT CASSPYGEGARNTIYF
once TRBJ1-2 NA TRBV7-9 TGTGCCAGCAGCTTAGGCGCAGGAGCTAACTATGGCTACACCTTC CASSLGAGANYGYTF
NA TRBJ1-1 NA TRBV7-9 TGTGCCAGCAGATCTAAGCTGGGAATGAACACTGAAGCTTTCTTT CASRSKLGMNTEAFF
once TRBJ2-1 NA TRBV19 TGTGCCAGTAGTAACCGGGACTTGCCCTACAATGAGCAGTTCTTC CASSNRDLPYNEQFF